The TCR beta chain under discussion was sequenced for a study of blood T cell repertoires in COVID-19. Turning to the study itself: Material from acute and convalescent COVID-19 was sourced from the United States, Italy and Spain. PBMCs, B-cell-depleted T cells, or T cells provided the cDNA or gDNA that made up the material.

Per the germline V gene, CDR1 is SGDLS and CDR2 is YYNGEE. Trimming left V 0 bases short and J 1 base short, with 10 bases between. The CDR3 is made up of 15 amino acids. Per the original methods: Quantification of nucleated cells was approximated via reference gene primer amplification. This table comes from immunoSEQ multiplex PCR, and its TCRdb copy is limited to in-frame clones, with some not included. V and J calls and clone size follow that table, whereas D and trimming were derived from the DNA. Counted here are 150,000 to 200,000 clones, about 74% occurring once; the ten biggest clones make up roughly 8.4%.

What was sequenced was peripheral blood. The chain is built from TRBV9 and TRBJ1-2, with unresolved D. The receptor was isolated from a man aged 55 to 70 with acute or convalescent COVID-19. CDR3 nucleotides: TGTGCCAGCAGCGTAGAGGAAGGACTTAACTATGGCTACACCTTC. It translates to CASSVEEGLNYGYTF.